The clone carrying this T cell receptor (beta chain) was observed a few times. The data originate from a study of human T cells and chemical hapten exposure. Study at large: Recorded diagnoses among the mostly female patients were alopecia areata, totalis or universalis.

There are 13 residues in the CDR3. V dropped 3 bases and J dropped 9 bases, with 12 bases sitting between them. CDR1 is KGHSH, CDR2 LQKENI, per germline. The sample's time point: patch test 3, about 24 weeks after DPC sensitization. The treatment is: therapeutic diphenylcyclopropenone sensitization with weekly scalp DPC. TCRdb used MiXCR to reprocess the RACE reads, holding one entry per CDR3 protein. The sample contains about 82,000 distinct CDR3 sequences, roughly 13% of which appear only once. This specimen consisted of whole blood, obtained in connection with sensitization to the hapten diphenylcyclopropenone (DPC). The sequence was obtained from a woman aged 50 to 60 with alopecia areata. Some clones in this sample may be carry-over from other donors' samples. The J gene is TRBJ2-1, the V gene TRBV18, with a tentative D call TRBD1 (6 bases). The CDR3 region is CASSPSGVPEQFF. The CDR3 region has the DNA TGTGCCAGCTCACCCTCAGGGGTCCCTGAGCAGTTCTTC.